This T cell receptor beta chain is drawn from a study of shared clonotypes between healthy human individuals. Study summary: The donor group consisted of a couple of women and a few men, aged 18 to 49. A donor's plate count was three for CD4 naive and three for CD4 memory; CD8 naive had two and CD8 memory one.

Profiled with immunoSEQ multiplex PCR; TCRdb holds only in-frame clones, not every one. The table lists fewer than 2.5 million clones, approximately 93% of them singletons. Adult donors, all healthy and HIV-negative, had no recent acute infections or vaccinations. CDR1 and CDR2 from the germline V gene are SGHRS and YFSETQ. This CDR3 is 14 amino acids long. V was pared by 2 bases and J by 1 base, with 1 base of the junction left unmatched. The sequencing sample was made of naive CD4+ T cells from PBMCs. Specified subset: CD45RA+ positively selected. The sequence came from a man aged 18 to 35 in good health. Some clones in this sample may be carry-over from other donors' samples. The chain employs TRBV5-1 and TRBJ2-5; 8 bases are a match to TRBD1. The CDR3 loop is CASSFTGGQETQYF. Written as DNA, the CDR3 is TGCGCCAGCAGCTTCACAGGGGGCCAAGAGACCCAGTACTTC.